The 6 T cell receptor beta chains below come from one sample, sequenced in a study of blood T cell repertoires in COVID-19. Generated by immunoSEQ multiplex PCR, the TCRdb table keeps only in-frame clones and is missing some. The sample records more than 250,000 clones, approximately 84% being singletons. Source material: PBMCs or T cells enriched from blood (not recorded which). The receptor source for this set is a woman aged 18-29 years who had recovered from COVID-19.

This rearrangement joins TRBV6-5 to TRBJ2-7, with D possibly TRBD2 on 6 matching bases. The germline CDR1 and CDR2 sequences are MNHEY and SVGAGI. The CDR3 is made up of 14 amino acids. V was trimmed by 7 bases and J by 0 bases, leaving 13 bases between them. This CDR3 reads CASKRAGSSYEQYF. The CDR3 nucleotides read TGTGCCAGCAAGCGGGCGGGAAGCTCCTACGAGCAGTACTTC.

Only a few counts were recorded for this clone. This chain links TRBV9 with TRBJ1-2; possible D gene TRBD1, 5 bases. The germline gives CDR1 SGDLS, CDR2 YYNGEE. V lost 4 bases and J 4 bases, leaving 14 bases between the germline ends. CDR3 length equals 14 residues. The CDR3 bases are TGTGCCAGCAGCCCAGACCTGGGGGGCTATGGCTACACCTTC. This gives the protein CASSPDLGGYGYTF.

The V call is TRBV28, the J call TRBJ1-6; TRBD1 might be the D (6 bases). In germline, CDR1 is MDHEN, CDR2 SYDVKM. The V gene lost 10 bases and the J gene lost 5 bases, with 18 bases spanning the gap. The CDR3 has 15 amino acids. As DNA, the CDR3 is TGTGCCACCCAGGACGGGGGGCATAATAATTCACCCCTCCACTTT. This codes for CATQDGGHNNSPLHF.

As concerns this clone: This CDR3 is also generated by other DNA sequences in the sample. The V gene is TRBV18, the J gene TRBJ1-5; D not certain. Between the trimmed V and J ends, which lost 6 bases and 5 bases, there was a span of 11 bases. Germline V gene data show CDR1 as KGHSH and CDR2 as LQKENI. The CDR3 has 13 residues. The CDR3 DNA reads as TGTGCCAGCTCTCCTGGGGAGGATCAGCCCCAGCATTTT. Translation gives CASSPGEDQPQHF.

V and J are TRBV6-1 and TRBJ1-6; D is possibly TRBD1 (5 bases). The CDR3 loop spans 16 amino acids. In germline, CDR1 is MNHNS, CDR2 SASEGT. The ends were cut back, 2 bases at V and 8 bases at J, with 16 bases in the middle. The CDR3 spells CASSELIGGSHSPLHF. The CDR3 nucleotides read TGTGCCAGCAGTGAACTCATCGGGGGATCCCATTCACCCCTCCACTTT.

J is TRBJ2-5 and V is TRBV4-1, with 9 bases aligning to TRBD2. The CDR3 totals 16 residues. From germline, CDR1 is MGHRA and CDR2 YSYEKL. V trimming: 4 bases; J trimming: 5 bases; junction bases outside the gene matches: 11. The CDR3 DNA reads as TGCGCCAGCAGCCGGGGATCTAGCGGGGCGTGGGAGACCCAGTACTTC. As protein: CASSRGSSGAWETQYF.